This TCR beta chain was retrieved from a study of blood T cell repertoires in COVID-19 (dated by TCRdb to about 2020). Notes on the research overall: The collaborator samples originated in the United States, Italy and Spain and spanned the acute and convalescent phases of COVID-19. A freely available public database, intended as a resource for researchers studying the immune response to SARS-CoV-2, is where the repertoires were released. Nearly every sample came with metadata listing a de-identified subject ID, COVID-19 status, age in years and sex. Subjects who had been exposed to COVID-19, were actively infected with it, or had recovered from it provided the deeply sampled blood TCRbeta repertoires that made up the dataset. The samples were drawn from the first 160 participants of the ongoing ImmuneRACE study and from 1,254 subjects provided by 6 global collaborators. The prospective study material was composed of cDNA or gDNA derived from T cells, B-cell-depleted T cells, or PBMCs. Where HLA class I and class II types were available, the types were taken from metadata supplied by the sample provider, not from assay-based typing.

With respect to this clone: The target of this receptor is not known. No quality values exist for individual bases; no much larger clone is one base distant.

At the junction V is shortened by 5 bases and J by 2 bases, with 15 bases in between. From the germline V gene, CDR1 is SGHTA and CDR2 is FQGTGA. Counted from cysteine to phenylalanine, this CDR3 has 15 amino acids. Only the CDR3 part of the read is kept: 45 bases, read in frame from the first base. TCRbeta CDR3 regions were amplified from genomic DNA by means of the immunoSEQ Assay, a bias-controlled multiplex PCR. Concerning the study's data processing: The number of nucleated cells in each sample was estimated by amplification of reference gene primers within the assay. Sequence reads were collapsed and filtered to measure the absolute abundance of every unique TCRbeta CDR3 rearrangement. Productive Simpson clonality was computed per sample as the square root of Simpson's diversity index over productive rearrangements. TCRdb limited this immuneACCESS table to in-frame rearrangements with V and J called. A share of clones is missing; checked studies link under half to unresolved V genes, and the rest is unexplained. Clonal size and the V and J genes are those of that table, whereas D and trimming came from the DNA. This sample is represented by a few hundred thousand clones; around 86% of them were singletons. The ten biggest clones cover 1.5% to 2% of the sample.

The collaborating institutions used their own protocols to collect whole blood in K2EDTA tubes. For TCRbeta analysis, collaborators shipped samples in one of three forms: frozen whole blood, isolated PBMCs, or DNA extracted from either of those sample types. Broader findings and caveats from the paper: The amount of clinical and demographic metadata varied by source and participant and was provided uncurated.

The chain links TRBV7-3 with TRBJ1-1; the D gene cannot be resolved reliably. The source material was peripheral blood. This clonotype was obtained from a woman between 50 and 59 years old with acute or convalescent COVID-19. The CDR3 sequence is CASSPSGGHNTEAFF. The nucleotide sequence reads TGTGCCAGCAGCCCGTCGGGCGGGCACAACACTGAAGCTTTCTTT.